This TCR beta chain was profiled in a study of cytomegalovirus exposure and HLA in healthy donors. Points from the study as a whole: Accurate predictions that matched the HLA-A and HLA-B alleles of most subjects were reportedly made from TCR beta sequences.

On this clone itself: Its antigen remains unidentified.

The PCR ran on 60 Vbeta and 13 Jbeta primers. Libraries were prepared by immunoSEQ multiplex PCR; TCRdb keeps only in-frame clonotypes and omits some of them. The sample has fewer than 150,000 clones; around 77% are singletons. This CDR3 has 13 amino acids. Germline V gives CDR1 SGDLS, CDR2 YYNGEE. Trimming cost V 0 bases and J 4 bases, with 7 bases left between them. This chain joins TRBV9 and TRBJ1-1; no clear D. The sequenced sample was PBMCs. This receptor was identified in a man aged 25-45 years in good health. The CDR3 sequence: CASSVARATEAFF. The CDR3 DNA reads TGTGCCAGCAGCGTAGCGAGGGCCACTGAAGCTTTCTTT.